This T cell receptor beta chain emerged from a study of T cells after yellow fever vaccination. Regarding the study as a whole: Among primary-vaccination clones, most reappeared after the booster, at roughly 95% for CD4 and more than 85% for CD8.

The germline V and J ends were trimmed by 4 bases and 8 bases, with 14 bases remaining between them. This CDR3 is 13 amino acids long. Germline loops: CDR1 SGDLS, CDR2 YYNGEE. Template-switching 5'RACE yielded the TCR cDNA; a universal primer site and UMIs were added in the process. TCRdb itself ran the 5' RACE reads through MiXCR, one entry per CDR3 protein. The sample has some 340,000 distinct CDR3 sequences; around 10% are singletons. This clonotype was seen ten or more times. Its cognate antigen is unknown. The TCR was taken from a man aged 18 to 30 who received the YFV17D yellow fever vaccine. This chain joins TRBV9 and TRBJ2-3; no clear D. The material was CD4+ T cells sorted from PBMCs, obtained 45 days after the yellow fever booster vaccination. CDR3 region: CASSPLFGGTQYF. Written as DNA, the CDR3 is TGTGCCAGCAGCCCCCTCTTCGGTGGTACGCAGTATTTT.